The source of this TCR beta chain is a study of blood T cell repertoires in COVID-19. Per the authors' pipeline: Estimation of nucleated cell counts relied on the amplification of reference gene primers. Produced via immunoSEQ multiplex PCR; TCRdb's table is partial and in-frame only. That table gives V, J and clone size, and the DNA gave D and trimming. This table holds 140,000 to 150,000 clones, over 75% found once. Per the germline V gene, CDR1 is SGHTA and CDR2 is FQGNSA. After removal of 1 base from V and 6 bases from J, the junction contained 8 bases not matched to a gene. CDR3 length: 18 amino acids.

The chain combines TRBV7-2 with TRBJ1-6; 11 bases are a match to TRBD1. The sequenced sample consisted of peripheral blood. The sequence came from a man aged 55-75 years with active or convalescent COVID-19. The CDR3 bases are TGTGCCAGCAGCTTAGTGCATCGGACAGGGGGCCGTAATTCACCCCTCCACTTT. Translating gives CASSLVHRTGGRNSPLHF.